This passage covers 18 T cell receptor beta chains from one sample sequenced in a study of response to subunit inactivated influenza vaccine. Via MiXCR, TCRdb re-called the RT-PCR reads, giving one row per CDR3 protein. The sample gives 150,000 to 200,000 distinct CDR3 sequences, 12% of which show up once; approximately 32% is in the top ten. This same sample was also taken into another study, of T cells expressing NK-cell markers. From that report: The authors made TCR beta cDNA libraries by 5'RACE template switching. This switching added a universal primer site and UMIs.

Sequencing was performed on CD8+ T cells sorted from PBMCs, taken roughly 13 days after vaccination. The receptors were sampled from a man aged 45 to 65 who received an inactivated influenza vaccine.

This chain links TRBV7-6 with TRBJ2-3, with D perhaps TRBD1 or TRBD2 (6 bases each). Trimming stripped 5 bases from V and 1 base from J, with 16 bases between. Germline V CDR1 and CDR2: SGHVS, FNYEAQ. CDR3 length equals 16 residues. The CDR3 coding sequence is TGTGCCAGCAGCCGTTTGGGGGGCCGGGGCACAGATACGCAGTATTTT. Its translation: CASSRLGGRGTDTQYF.

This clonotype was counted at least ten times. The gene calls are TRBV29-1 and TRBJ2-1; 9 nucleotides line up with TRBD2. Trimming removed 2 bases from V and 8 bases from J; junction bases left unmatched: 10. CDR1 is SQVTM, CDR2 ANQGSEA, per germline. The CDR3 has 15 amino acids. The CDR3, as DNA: TGCAGCGTTGAATTGATAGCGGGGGCTTGGGATGAGCAGTTCTTC. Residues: CSVELIAGAWDEQFF.

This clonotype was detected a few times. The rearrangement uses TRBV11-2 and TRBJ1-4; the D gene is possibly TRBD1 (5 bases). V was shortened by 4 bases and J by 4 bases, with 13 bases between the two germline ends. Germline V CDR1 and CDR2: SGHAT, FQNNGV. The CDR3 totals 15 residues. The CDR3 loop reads CASSYGTAFNEKLFF. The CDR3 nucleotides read TGTGCCAGCAGCTATGGGACGGCGTTTAATGAAAAACTGTTTTTT.

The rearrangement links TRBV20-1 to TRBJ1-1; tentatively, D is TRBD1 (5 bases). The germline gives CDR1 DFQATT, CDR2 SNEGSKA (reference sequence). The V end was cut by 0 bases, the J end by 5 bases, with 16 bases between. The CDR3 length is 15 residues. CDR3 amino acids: CSARDLEGRGTEAFF. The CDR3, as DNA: TGCAGTGCTAGAGATCTAGAGGGCCGGGGGACTGAAGCTTTCTTT.

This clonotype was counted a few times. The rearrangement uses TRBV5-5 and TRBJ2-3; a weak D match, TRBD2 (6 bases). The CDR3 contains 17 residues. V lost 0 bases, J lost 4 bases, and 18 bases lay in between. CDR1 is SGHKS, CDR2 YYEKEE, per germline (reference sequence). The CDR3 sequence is CASSLGLGLALADTQYF. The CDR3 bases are TGTGCCAGCAGCTTGGGGTTAGGGCTAGCGCTCGCAGATACGCAGTATTTT.

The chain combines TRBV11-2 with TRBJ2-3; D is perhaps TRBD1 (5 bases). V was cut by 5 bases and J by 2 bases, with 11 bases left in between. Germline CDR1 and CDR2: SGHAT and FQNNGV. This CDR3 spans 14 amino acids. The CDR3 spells CASSPTVPTDTQYF. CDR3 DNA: TGTGCCAGCAGCCCGACAGTTCCCACAGATACGCAGTATTTT.

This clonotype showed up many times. The CDR3 sequence is CASSSLITGTGVKDEQYF. The CDR3 DNA reads as TGTGCCAGCAGTTCACTAATTACCGGGACAGGGGTAAAGGACGAGCAGTACTTC. The chain has TRBV28 and TRBJ2-7; 10 bases are shared with TRBD1. The CDR3 is 18 residues long. Per the germline V gene, CDR1 is MDHEN and CDR2 is SYDVKM. V dropped 4 bases and J dropped 5; count of bases not matched to a gene: 17. The full variable domain, completed using reference TRBV28 and TRBJ2-7, is DVKVTQSSRYLVKRTGEKVFLECVQDMDHENMFWYRQDPGLGLRLIYFSYDVKMKEKGDIPEGYSVSREKKERFSLILESASTNQTSMYLCASSSLITGTGVKDEQYFGPGTRLTVT.

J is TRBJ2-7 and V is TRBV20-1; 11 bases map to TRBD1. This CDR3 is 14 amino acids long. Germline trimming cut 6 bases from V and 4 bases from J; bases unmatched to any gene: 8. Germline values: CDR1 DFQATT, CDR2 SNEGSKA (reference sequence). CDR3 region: CSAEGWDRGYEQYF. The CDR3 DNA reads TGCAGTGCCGAGGGTTGGGACAGGGGGTACGAGCAGTACTTC.

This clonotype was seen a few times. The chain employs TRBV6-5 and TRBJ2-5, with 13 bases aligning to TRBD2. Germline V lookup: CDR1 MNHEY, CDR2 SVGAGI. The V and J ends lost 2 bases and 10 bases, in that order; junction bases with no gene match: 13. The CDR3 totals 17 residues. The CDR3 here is CASSYHLRTSGRVNQYF. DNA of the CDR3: TGTGCCAGCAGTTACCACCTAAGAACTAGCGGGAGGGTAAACCAGTACTTC.

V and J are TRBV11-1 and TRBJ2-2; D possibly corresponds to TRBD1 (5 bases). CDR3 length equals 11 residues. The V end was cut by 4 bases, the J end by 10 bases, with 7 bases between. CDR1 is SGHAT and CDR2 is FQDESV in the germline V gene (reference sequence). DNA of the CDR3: TGTGCCAGCAGCTCAGGGCCGGAGCTGTTTTTT. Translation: CASSSGPELFF.

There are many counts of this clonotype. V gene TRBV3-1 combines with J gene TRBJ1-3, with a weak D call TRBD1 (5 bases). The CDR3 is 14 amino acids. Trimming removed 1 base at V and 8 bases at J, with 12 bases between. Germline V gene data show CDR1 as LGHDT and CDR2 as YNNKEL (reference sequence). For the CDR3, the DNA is TGTGCCAGCAGCCAAGTGGGACTGAGGGACACCATATATTTT. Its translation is CASSQVGLRDTIYF.

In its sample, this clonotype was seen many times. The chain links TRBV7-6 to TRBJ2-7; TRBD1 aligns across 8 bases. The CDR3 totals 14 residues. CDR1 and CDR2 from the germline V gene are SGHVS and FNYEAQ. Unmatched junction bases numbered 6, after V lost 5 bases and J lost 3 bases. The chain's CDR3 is CASSPGTGNYEQYF. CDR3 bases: TGTGCCAGCAGCCCCGGGACAGGAAACTACGAGCAGTACTTC. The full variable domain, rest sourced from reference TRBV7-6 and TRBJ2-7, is GAGVSQSPRYKVTKRGQDVALRCDPISGHVSLYWYRQALGQGPEFLTYFNYEAQQDKSGLPNDRFSAERPEGSISTLTIQRTEQRDSAMYRCASSPGTGNYEQYFGPGTRLTVT.

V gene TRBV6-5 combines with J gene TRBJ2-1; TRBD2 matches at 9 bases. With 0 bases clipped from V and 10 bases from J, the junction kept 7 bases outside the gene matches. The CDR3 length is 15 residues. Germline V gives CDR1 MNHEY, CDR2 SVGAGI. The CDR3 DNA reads TGTGCCAGCAGTTACTCGACGGGACTAGCAGGGGAGCAGTTCTTC. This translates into CASSYSTGLAGEQFF.

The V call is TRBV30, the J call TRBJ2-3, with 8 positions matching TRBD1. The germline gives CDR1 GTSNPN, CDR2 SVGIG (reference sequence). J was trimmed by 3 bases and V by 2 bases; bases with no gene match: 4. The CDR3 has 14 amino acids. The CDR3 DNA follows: TGTGCCTGGAGTCGGCAGGGGGCAACAGATACGCAGTATTTT. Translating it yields CAWSRQGATDTQYF.

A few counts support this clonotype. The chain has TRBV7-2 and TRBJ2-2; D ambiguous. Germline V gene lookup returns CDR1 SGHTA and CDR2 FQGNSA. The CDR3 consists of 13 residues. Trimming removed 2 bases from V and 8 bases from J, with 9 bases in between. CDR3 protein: CASSLWLTGELFF. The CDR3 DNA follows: TGTGCCAGCAGCTTATGGTTAACTGGGGAGCTGTTTTTT. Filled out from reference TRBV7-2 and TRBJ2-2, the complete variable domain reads GAGVSQSPSNKVTEKGKDVELRCDPISGHTALYWYRQSLGQGLEFLIYFQGNSAPDKSGLPSDRFSAERTGGSVSTLTIQRTQQEDSAVYLCASSLWLTGELFFGEGSRLTVL.

This CDR3 is CASSPPSSGNEQYF. CDR3 DNA: TGTGCCAGCAGTCCCCCTTCTAGCGGAAACGAGCAGTACTTC. The chain carries TRBV28 and TRBJ2-7; 7 positions agree with TRBD2. Per the germline V gene, CDR1 is MDHEN and CDR2 is SYDVKM. V shed 5 bases and J 5 bases; nucleotides not matched to a gene: 9. The CDR3 spans 14 residues.

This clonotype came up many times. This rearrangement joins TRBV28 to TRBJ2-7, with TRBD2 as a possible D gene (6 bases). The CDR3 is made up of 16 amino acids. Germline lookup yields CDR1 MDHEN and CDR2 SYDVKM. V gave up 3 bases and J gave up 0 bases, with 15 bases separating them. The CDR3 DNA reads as TGTGCCAGCAGTTTTAGGCCGGGGGATTCCTCCTACGAGCAGTACTTC. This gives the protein CASSFRPGDSSYEQYF.

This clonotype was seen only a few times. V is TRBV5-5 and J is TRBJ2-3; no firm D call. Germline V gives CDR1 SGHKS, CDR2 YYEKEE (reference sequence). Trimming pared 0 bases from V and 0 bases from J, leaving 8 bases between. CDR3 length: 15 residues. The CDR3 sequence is CASSLDWMSTDTQYF. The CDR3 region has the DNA TGTGCCAGCAGCTTGGACTGGATGAGCACAGATACGCAGTATTTT.